This note documents a single T cell receptor beta chain sequence. CDR3 length: 15 amino acids. Trimming shortened V by 3 bases and J by 0 bases, and 9 bases separated the two germline ends. The germline V gene has CDR1 WSHSY and CDR2 SAAADI. This specimen belongs to a study of Ad26.COV2.S vaccination and SARS-CoV-2 variants. Study overall: The COV1001 Ad26.COV2.S trial arm included the donor. Ad26.COV2.S, an intramuscular injection, was given once or twice 56 days apart.

Sequencing was performed with immunoSEQ multiplex PCR; in TCRdb, only in-frame clones are kept and a portion is missing. This sample carries about 350,000 clones, around 86% of them seen once, and the ten largest clones take 3.4%. Indicated treatment: over 15 received Ad26.COV2.S at low or high dose, single or two shots; 5 received placebo; per-sample allocation not given. Material that was analyzed had been drawn on day 63 after the first vaccine or placebo injection. Whoever gave the sample was an adult aged 18-55 years in Boston. The receptor was derived from a person between 18 and 65 years old who received the Ad26.COV2.S COVID-19 vaccine or a placebo. This chain connects TRBV10-2 to TRBJ1-3, with D uncertain. The sequencing used peripheral blood, collected in a trial of Ad26.COV2.S vaccine versus placebo. CDR3 protein: CASSERVYSGNTIYF. In DNA form, the CDR3 reads TGCGCCAGCAGTGAACGGGTTTACTCTGGAAACACCATATATTTT.